A selection of T cell receptor beta chains follows, all from one sample in a study of regulatory T cells in long-lasting Graves disease. From the multiplex PCR reads, TCRdb called clonotypes with MiXCR, one entry per CDR3 protein. This sample carries approximately 500,000 distinct CDR3 sequences, around a fifth of them seen once, and the ten largest clones take roughly 7.1%. Material: peripheral blood mononuclear cells (PBMCs), obtained when the disease was refractory, from a patient treated with antithyroid drugs. Receptors were obtained from a female donor with Graves disease. The CDR3 runs from the conserved cysteine through the conserved F or W. D genes are given only for firm matches. Clone size is given for some rows only: seen once, a few or many times, or a class if the clone is expanded.

v_gene	abundance	len	j_gene	d_gene	CDR3aa	CDR3nt
TRBV19	few	14	TRBJ1-3	.	CASSITGFGNTIYF	TGTGCCAGTAGTATTACAGGGTTTGGAAACACCATATATTTT
TRBV19	.	15	TRBJ1-1	.	CASSIDRALNTEAFF	TGTGCCAGTAGTATAGATCGGGCGCTGAACACTGAAGCTTTCTTT
TRBV20-1	.	13	TRBJ2-7	.	CSAPGTRFYEQYF	TGCAGTGCTCCAGGGACAAGATTCTACGAGCAGTACTTC
TRBV9	.	14	TRBJ2-7	TRBD2	CASSGREGLNEQYF	TGTGCCAGCAGCGGGCGGGAGGGCCTCAACGAGCAGTACTTC
TRBV3-1	many	14	TRBJ1-2	TRBD1	CASSREGQPYGYTF	TGTGCCAGCAGCCGAGAGGGACAGCCATATGGCTACACCTTC
TRBV7-9	.	20	TRBJ1-1	.	CASSLEVGTWGVLLNTEASF	TGTGCCAGCAGCTTAGAAGTGGGGACATGGGGCGTATTATTGAACACTGAAGCTTCCTTT
TRBV10-3	many	15	TRBJ2-5	TRBD2	CAIGRPGGKGETQYF	TGTGCCATCGGCCGACCGGGGGGTAAGGGTGAGACCCAGTACTTC
TRBV7-2	.	14	TRBJ1-5	.	CASSFGESNQPQHF	TGTGCCAGCAGCTTTGGTGAGAGCAATCAGCCCCAGCATTTT
TRBV28	many	12	TRBJ1-1	.	CASSLSDTEAFF	TGTGCCAGCAGTTTATCGGACACTGAAGCTTTCTTT
TRBV19	.	16	TRBJ1-1	.	CASSYSPQGYNTEAFF	TGTGCCAGTAGTTATTCTCCCCAGGGATACAACACTGAAGCTTTCTTT
TRBV11-2	.	16	TRBJ1-3	.	CASSAPTGYFGNTIYF	TGTGCCAGCAGCGCGCCGACAGGCTACTTTGGAAACACCATATATTTT
TRBV12-3/TRBV12-4	few	12	TRBJ1-2	.	CASSSGLNGYTF	TGTGCCAGCAGCTCAGGGTTGAATGGCTACACCTTC
TRBV7-2	.	17	TRBJ2-3	.	CASSPTFGGTSTDTQYF	TGTGCCAGCAGCCCTACGTTCGGGGGAACTAGCACAGATACGCAGTATTTT
TRBV7-9	.	14	TRBJ2-7	TRBD1	CASSFTGVSYEQYF	TGTGCCAGCAGCTTTACAGGGGTCTCCTACGAGCAGTACTTC
TRBV2	many	14	TRBJ1-5	TRBD1	CASSGLDRVQPQHF	TGTGCCAGCAGTGGTCTGGACAGGGTTCAGCCCCAGCATTTT
TRBV14	few	16	TRBJ1-1	.	CASSPPYAGVGTEAFF	TGTGCCAGCAGCCCCCCTTACGCAGGGGTGGGCACTGAAGCTTTCTTT
TRBV28	many	15	TRBJ1-5	.	CASTYPSGVGQPQHF	TGTGCCAGCACCTACCCCTCGGGGGTTGGTCAGCCCCAGCATTTT
TRBV18	.	15	TRBJ2-7	.	CASSPPLSYPYEQYF	TGTGCCAGCTCACCACCTCTGAGTTACCCCTACGAGCAGTACTTC
TRBV6-1	.	15	TRBJ2-1	.	CASSEGPGSYNEQFF	TGTGCCAGCAGCGAAGGCCCCGGCTCCTACAATGAGCAGTTCTTC
TRBV5-1	.	16	TRBJ2-1	.	CASRPRQAGVGDEQFF	TGCGCCAGCAGACCCCGCCAAGCTGGAGTTGGCGATGAGCAGTTCTTC
TRBV2	.	18	TRBJ1-6	TRBD1	CASNLPGQGVIGNSPLHF	TGTGCCAGCAATCTACCGGGACAGGGGGTAATTGGGAATTCACCCCTCCACTTT
TRBV6-1	few	14	TRBJ2-7	.	CASGLTGGVDGQYF	TGTGCCAGCGGCTTGACAGGTGGAGTCGACGGGCAGTACTTC
TRBV5-1	few	15	TRBJ2-7	.	CASSLVDRGYYEQYF	TGCGCCAGCAGCTTGGTGGATAGGGGGTACTACGAGCAGTACTTC